The present TCR beta chain was sequenced within a study of OX40 agonist ivuxolimab in advanced cancers. The V and J ends lost 1 base and 7 bases respectively, with 10 bases between them. This CDR3 is built from 13 residues. CDR1 and CDR2 from the germline V gene are SGHAT and FQNNGV. Study results and caveats: More expanded clones were found, on average, in CD8+ than in CD4+ T cells.

This clone was counted a single time. Its target is unknown. Data came from immunoSEQ multiplex PCR; TCRdb stores just in-frame clones and leaves some out. The sample records about 86,000 clones, about 89% being singletons. This clonotype was sampled from an adult with an advanced solid tumor such as melanoma, head and neck, liver or kidney cancer. The rearrangement links TRBV11-2 to TRBJ2-5; possibly TRBD2 for D (6 bases). Sequences were derived from CD4+ or CD8+ T cells sorted from blood, sampled in a trial of the OX40 agonist ivuxolimab. The CDR3 loop is CASSLGGGATQYF. The CDR3 nucleotides read TGTGCCAGCAGCTTAGGGGGCGGGGCGACCCAGTACTTC.